The 11 T cell receptor beta chains given below trace back to one sample, sequenced in a study of cytotoxic CD8 clonotypes in ibrutinib-treated CLL. The assay was immunoSEQ multiplex PCR, and TCRdb's table has in-frame clones only and misses some. The sample has roughly 250,000 clones, 60% to 75% seen once. This sample comprised PBMCs, obtained after 24 months of ibrutinib treatment. These receptors all stem from a human donor with chronic lymphocytic leukemia.

The chain links TRBV28 to TRBJ1-1; no definite D call. Germline CDR1 and CDR2: MDHEN and SYDVKM. The V gene lost 9 bases and the J gene lost 5 bases, with 10 bases spanning the gap. The CDR3 loop spans 11 amino acids. The CDR3 sequence: CASNRGTEAFF. CDR3 coding DNA: TGTGCCAGTAACCGGGGAACTGAAGCTTTCTTT.

The rearrangement joins TRBV9 to TRBJ2-7; D remains ambiguous. CDR3 length: 15 amino acids. The V end was cut by 0 bases, the J end by 0 bases, with 10 bases between. Germline-derived CDR1 and CDR2 are SGDLS and YYNGEE. CDR3: CASSVESFSSYEQYF. The CDR3 DNA reads as TGTGCCAGCAGCGTAGAGTCGTTTAGCTCCTACGAGCAGTACTTC.

This clone has more than one count but fewer than ten. CDR3 nucleotides: TGCGCCAGCAGCGTGTCAGAGGGCTGGGAGACCCAGTACTTC. It codes for CASSVSEGWETQYF. The chain employs TRBV10-2 and TRBJ2-5; maybe TRBD2 (5 bases). The CDR3 spans 14 residues. V lost 6 bases and J 5 bases, leaving 16 bases between the germline ends. Germline assignment: CDR1 WSHSY and CDR2 SAAADI.

The genes are TRBV29-1 and TRBJ2-3; 13 nucleotides align to TRBD2. With 8 bases clipped from V and 5 bases from J, the junction kept 7 bases outside the gene matches. Germline values: CDR1 SQVTM, CDR2 ANQGSEA. The CDR3 loop spans 14 amino acids. This CDR3 is CSSGLAGAGDTQYF. The CDR3, as DNA: TGCAGCTCTGGACTAGCGGGAGCCGGAGATACGCAGTATTTT.

The CDR3 is CASSYRGRVYEQYF. In DNA form, the CDR3 reads TGTGCCAGCAGTTATCGGGGCAGGGTCTACGAGCAGTACTTC. The chain combines TRBV27 with TRBJ2-7, with D tentatively TRBD1 or TRBD2 (5 bases each). Germline CDR1 MNHEY, CDR2 SMNVEV (reference sequence). V lost 4 bases to trimming and J lost 3 bases, with 13 bases between them. CDR3 length equals 14 residues.

CDR3 DNA sequence: TGTGCCACCAGCTCAGGGACAGGCTATGGACAACTGTTTTTT. This encodes CATSSGTGYGQLFF. The chain joins TRBV15 to TRBJ1-4; 8 nucleotides match TRBD1. CDR3 length: 14 residues. From germline, CDR1 is LNHNV and CDR2 YYDKDF (reference sequence). The ends lost 5 bases at V and 12 bases at J; junction bases unmatched: 11.

The rearrangement uses TRBV28 and TRBJ2-7; 9 bases are a match to TRBD2. This CDR3 contains 13 residues. Germline V gene lookup returns CDR1 MDHEN and CDR2 SYDVKM. Germline trimming cut 8 bases from V and 5 bases from J; bases unmatched to any gene: 7. Written as DNA, the CDR3 is TGTGCCAGCTCACCTAGCGGGATAAACGAGCAGTACTTC. It encodes CASSPSGINEQYF.

A few counts support this clone. The V and J genes are TRBV29-1 and TRBJ1-1, with TRBD1 as a possible D gene (6 bases). V lost 6 bases, J lost 4 bases, and 12 bases lay in between. The length of the CDR3 is 12 residues. Germline CDR1 and CDR2: SQVTM and ANQGSEA. Here the CDR3 reads CSVETGPTEAFF. The CDR3 DNA sequence: TGCAGCGTGGAGACAGGCCCCACTGAAGCTTTCTTT.

The chain carries TRBV30 and TRBJ2-3, with 7 bases identical to TRBD1. The trim removed 2 bases at V and 6 bases at J, leaving 2 bases unmatched. The CDR3 totals 12 residues. Germline lookup yields CDR1 GTSNPN and CDR2 SVGIG (reference sequence). In nucleotides, the CDR3 is TGTGCCTGGAGTTTAGGGGGCGATACGCAGTATTTT. Translation: CAWSLGGDTQYF.

V usage is TRBV9 and J usage is TRBJ2-1; 7 nucleotides align to TRBD2. The CDR3 is 15 amino acids. From germline, CDR1 is SGDLS and CDR2 YYNGEE. V shed 0 bases, J shed 5 bases, and the junction held 5 bases outside the gene matches. The CDR3 spells CASSVGSGAHNEQFF. CDR3 DNA sequence: TGTGCCAGCAGCGTAGGGAGCGGGGCCCACAATGAGCAGTTCTTC.

This chain connects TRBV25-1 to TRBJ2-2, with TRBD2 identical over 12 bases. This CDR3 contains 16 residues. Germline values: CDR1 MGHDK, CDR2 SYGVNS. V gave up 6 bases and J gave up 4 bases; unmatched junction bases: 6. CDR3 amino acids: CASRSLAGGLTGELFF. DNA of the CDR3: TGTGCCAGCAGGTCACTAGCGGGAGGACTCACCGGGGAGCTGTTTTTT.